A selection of T cell receptor beta chains follows, all from one sample in a study of breast tumors, draining lymph nodes, adjacent tissues. TCRdb re-analysed the multiplex PCR reads in MiXCR, keeping a single row per CDR3 protein. Of some 250,000 distinct CDR3 sequences in the sample, about 34% were seen once. Source material: axillary lymph node tissue. These TCRs come from a female donor with breast cancer. Some clones in this sample may be carry-over from other donors' samples. Each CDR3 is given with its conserved first and last residue. Fields, in order: V gene, D gene, clone size, J gene, CDR3 DNA, CDR3 protein. A D gene is named only where the DNA matches it firmly. Part of the rows lack a size; the others show once, few, many or a class for expanded clones.

TRBV2,TRBD2,many,TRBJ2-3,TGTGCCAGCAGGGACATAGCGGGAGGGCCTACGCAGTATTTT,CASRDIAGGPTQYF
TRBV12-3/TRBV12-4,TRBD1,many,TRBJ1-5,TGTGCCAGCAGTTCCGGGACAGGTAGCAATCAGCCCCAGCATTTT,CASSSGTGSNQPQHF
TRBV7-8,TRBD2,NA,TRBJ2-3,TGTGCCAGCAGCTTCCCCCCTTTAGCGGGAGTCCCCACAGATACGCAGTATTTT,CASSFPPLAGVPTDTQYF
TRBV11-1,NA,NA,TRBJ2-1,NA,CASSIYLCSVEEADYNEQFF
TRBV7-9,NA,many,TRBJ2-7,TGTGCCAGCAGCTTAGAATCCGGCAGGGAGTACGAGCAGTACTTC,CASSLESGREYEQYF
TRBV7-9,TRBD2,many,TRBJ2-1,TGTGCCAGCAGCCGACAAATCGGACTAGCGGTTTACAATGAGCAGTTCTTC,CASSRQIGLAVYNEQFF
TRBV20-1,TRBD2,many,TRBJ2-7,TGCAGTGCTAGACGGGCGGGAGGGCCCGTCGAGCAGTACTTC,CSARRAGGPVEQYF
TRBV24-1,TRBD2,NA,TRBJ2-7,TGTGCCGCCGGGACTAGCGGATCCTACGAGCAGTACTTC,CAAGTSGSYEQYF
TRBV7-2,TRBD1,many,TRBJ1-6,TGTGCCAGCAGCCCAAGGACAGGGAGGTCCTATAATTCACCCCTCCACTTT,CASSPRTGRSYNSPLHF
TRBV9,NA,many,TRBJ1-3,TGTGCCAGCAGCGGACAGTTCTCTGGAAACACCATATATTTT,CASSGQFSGNTIYF
TRBV7-3,NA,many,TRBJ2-7,TGTGCCAGCAGCCTGTTCGCGGTAGGAGAGCAGTACTTC,CASSLFAVGEQYF
TRBV12-3/TRBV12-4,NA,many,TRBJ2-5,TGTGCCAGCAGTTTAGGTCCAAGACAAGAGACCCAGTACTTC,CASSLGPRQETQYF
TRBV7-2,NA,many,TRBJ2-3,TGTGCCAGCAGCTTAGATGGGGGGTGGGCGGGGACGGCAGATACGCAGTATTTT,CASSLDGGWAGTADTQYF
TRBV11-3,TRBD1,NA,TRBJ2-7,TGTGCCAGCAGCTCTCCGGGACAGGCCGGCCACGAGCAGTACTTC,CASSSPGQAGHEQYF
TRBV7-6,NA,many,TRBJ1-4,TGTGCCAGCAGCCGCGGGGGGACCGATAATGAAAAACTGTTTTTT,CASSRGGTDNEKLFF
TRBV3-1,NA,many,TRBJ2-3,TGTGCCAGCAGCCAAGATGACGAGACAGATACGCAGTATTTT,CASSQDDETDTQYF
TRBV6-5,NA,few,TRBJ2-3,TGTGCCAGCAATAAAGATACGCAGTATTTT,CASNKDTQYF
TRBV5-4,TRBD2,few,TRBJ2-3,TGTGCCACCTACCCATCCCCGGGACTAGCGGGGGGGCGTCGAGATACGCAGTATTTT,CATYPSPGLAGGRRDTQYF
TRBV6-2/TRBV6-3,NA,few,TRBJ2-1,TGTGCCAGCAGTGACTCCGATAGGGTCCATGAGCAGTTCTTC,CASSDSDRVHEQFF
TRBV10-3,TRBD1,NA,TRBJ1-2,TGTGCCACTGGACAGGGGGCCTTCTCATGGATGACCTTC,CATGQGAFSWMTF
TRBV12-3/TRBV12-4,NA,many,TRBJ1-2,TGTGCCAGCAGTTTTAGTGGAGTTGCTAACTATGGCTACACCTTC,CASSFSGVANYGYTF
TRBV19,NA,NA,TRBJ2-5,TGTGCCAGTAGTATCGAGGGGACCCAGTACTTC,CASSIEGTQYF
TRBV5-8,NA,many,TRBJ2-7,TGTGCCAGCAGCTTCTTCCTTAGGGACTACGAGCAGTACTTC,CASSFFLRDYEQYF
TRBV29-1,TRBD2,many,TRBJ2-3,TGCAGCGTGGGGGGGGGTCTGATAGGAACAGATACGCAGTATTTT,CSVGGGLIGTDTQYF
TRBV6-5,NA,many,TRBJ2-7,TGTGCCAGCACCAGAGGGGGAGGGTACAGCGAGCAGTACTTC,CASTRGGGYSEQYF
TRBV2,NA,many,TRBJ1-2,TGTGCCAGCAGTCCCGTAGCGAATGGCTACACCTTC,CASSPVANGYTF
TRBV9,TRBD1,many,TRBJ1-2,TGTGCCAGCAGCGGCAGAACAGGGGAAGGCGGCTACACCTTC,CASSGRTGEGGYTF
TRBV20-1,NA,many,TRBJ1-2,TGCAGTGCTAGTGAAGGATCCGGGGCCGCTAACTATGGCTACACCTTC,CSASEGSGAANYGYTF
TRBV12-5,NA,few,TRBJ2-1,TGTGCTAGTGGTTTGCCCACAGGGCCCTCCTACAATGAGCAGTTCTTC,CASGLPTGPSYNEQFF
TRBV2,TRBD2,many,TRBJ2-7,TGTGCCAGCAGTGAACTAGCGGTCGAGCAGTACTTC,CASSELAVEQYF
TRBV20-1,NA,many,TRBJ1-5,TGCAGTGCTCTTCGAGGGACGGTGAATCAGCCCCAGCATTTT,CSALRGTVNQPQHF
TRBV3-1,NA,few,TRBJ2-2,TGTGCCAGCAGCCAAGGAGGGAACACCGGGGAGCTGTTTTTT,CASSQGGNTGELFF
TRBV9,NA,many,TRBJ1-2,TGTGCCAGCAGCGGGACTCTGGGGACGGGCTACACCTTC,CASSGTLGTGYTF
TRBV27,NA,few,TRBJ2-6,TGTGCCAGCAGTTGCTCCGGACAGCCCGGAGCCAACGTCCTGACTTTC,CASSCSGQPGANVLTF
TRBV27,NA,NA,TRBJ2-1,TGTGCCAGCAGCTTCAGGGTCGGCAATGAGCAGTTCTTC,CASSFRVGNEQFF
TRBV6-1,NA,many,TRBJ2-7,TGTGCCAGCAGTGGGCAACAGGGATCCTACGAGCAGTACTTC,CASSGQQGSYEQYF
TRBV5-1,NA,many,TRBJ2-3,TGCGCCAGCAGCTTGGCCGGGACCCACACAGATACGCAGTATTTT,CASSLAGTHTDTQYF
TRBV30,NA,NA,TRBJ2-1,TGTGCCTGGAGTCCAGGACTAGAGCAGTTCTTC,CAWSPGLEQFF
TRBV2,NA,NA,TRBJ1-2,TGTGCCAGCAGTGAAGCCCGAGGGGGGAGTCCCTCTGGCTACACCTTC,CASSEARGGSPSGYTF
TRBV27,NA,NA,TRBJ1-4,TGTGCCAGCAGTAACAAAGGGTATAATGAAAAACTGTTTTTT,CASSNKGYNEKLFF
TRBV19,TRBD1,many,TRBJ1-2,TGTGCCAGTAGTATGACAGGGTCCCGACGTCTGCATGGCTACACCTTC,CASSMTGSRRLHGYTF
TRBV6-6,NA,NA,TRBJ2-1,TGTGCCAGCAGTCACGGTTCCCCGGATTACAATGAGCAGTTCTTC,CASSHGSPDYNEQFF
TRBV10-3,TRBD1,NA,TRBJ2-1,TGTGCCATCAGCTACAGGGGGCGTGAGCAGTTCTTC,CAISYRGREQFF
TRBV18,NA,many,TRBJ1-2,TGTGCCAGCTCACCGGCGGGGGGAGACACGTATGGCTACACCTTC,CASSPAGGDTYGYTF
TRBV10-3,TRBD1,many,TRBJ1-2,TGTGCCATCAGGGGGACAGGGGGTCGGTCCGCCTCTAACTATGGCTACACCTTC,CAIRGTGGRSASNYGYTF
TRBV19,NA,many,TRBJ1-2,TGTGCCAGTAGTATAGATACGGCTCAGGGCGGCTACACCTTC,CASSIDTAQGGYTF
TRBV28,NA,NA,TRBJ2-5,TGTGCCAGCAGTTTAGGGTCAGCGGGAGAGACCCAGTACTTC,CASSLGSAGETQYF
TRBV12-5,TRBD1,NA,TRBJ1-3,TGTGCCAGCAGTTTAAAGCTCAGGGGGACTGGAAACACCATATATTTT,CASSLKLRGTGNTIYF